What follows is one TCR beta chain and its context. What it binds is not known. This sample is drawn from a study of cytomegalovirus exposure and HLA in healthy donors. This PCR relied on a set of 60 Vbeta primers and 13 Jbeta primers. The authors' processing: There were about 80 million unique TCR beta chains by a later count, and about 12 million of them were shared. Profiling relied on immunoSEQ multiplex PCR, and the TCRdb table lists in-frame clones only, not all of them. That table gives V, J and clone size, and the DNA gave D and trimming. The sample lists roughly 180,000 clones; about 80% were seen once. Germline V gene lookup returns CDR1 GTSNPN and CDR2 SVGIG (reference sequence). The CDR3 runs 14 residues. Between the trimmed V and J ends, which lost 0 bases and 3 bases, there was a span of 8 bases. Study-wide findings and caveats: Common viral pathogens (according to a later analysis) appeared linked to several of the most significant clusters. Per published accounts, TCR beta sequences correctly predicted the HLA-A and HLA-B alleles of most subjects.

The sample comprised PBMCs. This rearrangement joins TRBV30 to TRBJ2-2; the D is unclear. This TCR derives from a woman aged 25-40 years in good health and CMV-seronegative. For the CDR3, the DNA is TGTGCCTGGAGTGTGTCTCAGGACACCGGGGAGCTGTTTTTT. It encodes CAWSVSQDTGELFF.